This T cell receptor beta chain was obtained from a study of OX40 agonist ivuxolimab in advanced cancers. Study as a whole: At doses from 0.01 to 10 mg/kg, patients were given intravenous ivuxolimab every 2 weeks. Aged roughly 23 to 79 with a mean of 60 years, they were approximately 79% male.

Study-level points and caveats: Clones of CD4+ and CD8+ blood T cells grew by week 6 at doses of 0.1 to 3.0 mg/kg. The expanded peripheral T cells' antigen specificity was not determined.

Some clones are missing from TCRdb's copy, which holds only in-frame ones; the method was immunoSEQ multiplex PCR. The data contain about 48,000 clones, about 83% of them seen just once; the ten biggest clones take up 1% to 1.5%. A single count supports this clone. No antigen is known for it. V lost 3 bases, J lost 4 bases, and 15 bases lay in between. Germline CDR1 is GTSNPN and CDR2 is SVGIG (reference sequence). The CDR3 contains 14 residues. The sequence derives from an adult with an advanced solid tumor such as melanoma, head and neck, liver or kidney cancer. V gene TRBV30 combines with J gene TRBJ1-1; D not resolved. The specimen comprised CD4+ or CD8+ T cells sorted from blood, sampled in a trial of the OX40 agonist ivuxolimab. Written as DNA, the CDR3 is TGTGCCTGGAGCAATAAGGGCTTGGGCACTGAAGCTTTCTTT. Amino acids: CAWSNKGLGTEAFF.